These 29 T cell receptor beta chains came from one sample sequenced in a study of molecular identifiers for immune sequencing clone quantification. TCRdb reprocessed the PCR reads via MiXCR and lists one record per CDR3 protein. Among approximately 550,000 distinct CDR3 sequences listed, over 20% were seen once. The specimen was naive CD8+ T cells from blood, with Jurkat cell RNA spiked in. Subset defined: FACS-sorted CD8+CD4-CCR7+CD45RA+ naive T cells. Every receptor here comes from a human donor in good health. Some libraries in this study had Jurkat cell RNA spiked in.

This clonotype was picked up a small number of times. This chain connects TRBV5-6 to TRBJ1-3; D is perhaps TRBD1 (6 bases). The CDR3 extends over 16 amino acids. The V gene lost 0 bases and the J gene lost 2 bases, with 12 bases spanning the gap. Germline CDR1 reads SGHDT; CDR2 reads YYEEEE. The CDR3 sequence is CASSLVGGRAGNTIYF. In nucleotides, the CDR3 is TGTGCCAGCAGCTTGGTTGGGGGGCGCGCTGGAAACACCATATATTTT.

The sample holds many counts of this clonotype. The chain links TRBV6-1 to TRBJ2-7, with D perhaps being TRBD1 or TRBD2 (5 bases each). The V gene lost 6 bases and the J gene lost 0 bases, with 12 bases spanning the gap. The CDR3 has 14 amino acids. CDR1 MNHNS and CDR2 SASEGT come from the germline V gene. In DNA, the CDR3 is TGTGCCAGCAGCCCGAGGGGAAACTCCTACGAGCAGTACTTC. Translating gives CASSPRGNSYEQYF.

The genes are TRBV3-1 and TRBJ1-1, with D perhaps matching TRBD1 (5 bases). The CDR3 loop spans 16 amino acids. V dropped 2 bases and J dropped 3 bases, with 16 bases sitting between them. Germline loops: CDR1 LGHDT, CDR2 YNNKEL (reference sequence). The CDR3 nucleotides are TGTGCCAGCAGCCAATCTGGGCAGGGTGTGGACACTGAAGCTTTCTTT. Translated, it gives CASSQSGQGVDTEAFF.

At least ten counts were recorded for this clonotype. This chain uses TRBV12-3 or TRBV12-4 with TRBJ1-5; D possibly corresponds to TRBD1 (5 bases). V shed 6 bases and J shed 2 bases, with 14 bases lying between them. This CDR3 has 15 amino acids. CDR3 sequence: CASSDSLRRNQPQHF. For the CDR3, the DNA is TGTGCCAGCAGCGACAGTTTACGCCGCAATCAGCCCCAGCATTTT.

Comments on this clonotype: This sequence may be a read error, since a much larger clone differs from it by one base. This chain connects TRBV7-2 to TRBJ1-1; a weak D match, TRBD1 (5 bases). The CDR3 runs 15 residues. CDR1 is SGHTA and CDR2 is FQGNSA in the germline V gene. This CDR3 reads CASSSPGRMNTGAFF. CDR3 bases: TGTGCCAGCAGCTCGCCGGGACGGATGAACACTGGAGCTTTCTTT.

The V call is TRBV3-1, the J call TRBJ2-3; D is uncertain. Germline V CDR1 and CDR2: LGHDT, YNNKEL (reference sequence). This CDR3 has 12 residues. Trimming stripped 4 bases from V and 6 bases from J, with 8 bases between. CDR3 sequence (DNA): TGTGCCAGCAGCCCAGCGTTTGATACGCAGTATTTT. This codes for CASSPAFDTQYF.

This clonotype was recorded a few times. The chain couples TRBV4-3 to TRBJ1-5, with D tentatively TRBD1 (5 bases). V was trimmed by 4 bases and J by 4 bases, leaving 11 bases between them. Germline assignment: CDR1 LGHNA and CDR2 YSLEER. The CDR3 sequence is 14 residues long. CDR3 protein: CASSLDSENQPQHF. The CDR3 DNA is TGCGCCAGCAGCCTCGACAGCGAAAATCAGCCCCAGCATTTT.

The chain recombines TRBV10-3 with TRBJ2-5; D possibly uses TRBD1 or TRBD2 (6 bases each). This CDR3 has 13 amino acids. The V end was cut by 6 bases, the J end by 3 bases, with 11 bases between. Per germline, CDR1 ENHRY and CDR2 SYGVKD. The CDR3 is CAIRGGFKETQYF. In DNA, the CDR3 is TGTGCCATCAGGGGGGGCTTTAAAGAGACCCAGTACTTC.

The J gene is TRBJ1-1, the V gene TRBV2; D call uncertain. CDR3 length: 16 residues. V lost 7 bases and J lost 3, with 21 bases in between. Germline V gene sequence: CDR1 SNHLY, CDR2 FYNNEI. The DNA for the CDR3 is TGTGCCAGCAATTGTTTAAGGAATCAATGCGACACTGAAGCTTTCTTT. Its translation: CASNCLRNQCDTEAFF.

The rearrangement joins TRBV13 to TRBJ1-2; 10 bases map to TRBD1. The J segment lost 4 bases and the V segment lost 4 bases, leaving 9 bases of the junction unmatched. In germline, CDR1 is PRHDT, CDR2 FYEKMQ (reference sequence). This CDR3 has 16 amino acids. CDR3 sequence: CASSSAGTGDGYGYTF. CDR3 DNA sequence: TGTGCCAGCAGCTCCGCCGGGACAGGGGATGGCTATGGCTACACCTTC.

This clonotype showed up just a few times. The V call is TRBV29-1, the J call TRBJ2-7; 7 nucleotides line up with TRBD2. Losses at the gene ends were 5 bases for V and 0 bases for J; bases not matched to a gene: 4. The CDR3 is 13 amino acids. From germline, CDR1 is SQVTM and CDR2 ANQGSEA. CDR3: CSVKLAISYEQYF. CDR3 coding DNA: TGCAGCGTTAAACTAGCGATCTCCTACGAGCAGTACTTC.

Ten or more counts support this clonotype. The CDR3 nucleotides read TGTGCCAGCAGCCCCGGCAGGACAGCTATATACAATGAGCAGTTCTTC. Its translation is CASSPGRTAIYNEQFF. The gene calls are TRBV5-6 and TRBJ2-1; D is perhaps TRBD1 (6 bases). V was cut by 4 bases and J by 4 bases, with 18 bases left in between. The CDR3 contains 16 residues. Germline V gives CDR1 SGHDT, CDR2 YYEEEE.

This clonotype was seen many times. The chain employs TRBV6-5 and TRBJ1-1; 9 nucleotides line up with TRBD1. This CDR3 spans 13 amino acids. Germline CDR1 and CDR2: MNHEY and SVGAGI. The trim removed 6 bases at V and 6 bases at J, leaving 5 bases unmatched. The chain's CDR3 is CASSGTGTSEAFF. For the CDR3, the DNA is TGTGCCAGCAGCGGGACAGGGACTTCTGAAGCTTTCTTT.

The chain recombines TRBV4-1 with TRBJ1-4; a weak D match, TRBD1 (6 bases). Germline CDR1 and CDR2: MGHRA and YSYEKL. This CDR3 has 18 residues. V was pared by 4 bases and J by 0 bases, with 18 bases between. The CDR3 region has the DNA TGCGCCAGCAGCCCCGGGCCGAGGGGGTTAGCAACTAATGAAAAACTGTTTTTT. As protein: CASSPGPRGLATNEKLFF.

This chain connects TRBV5-1 to TRBJ1-3; D perhaps matches TRBD1 (6 bases). The CDR3 spans 16 residues. Trimming left V 0 bases short and J 0 bases short, with 10 bases between. Germline V lookup: CDR1 SGHRS, CDR2 YFSETQ. The DNA for the CDR3 is TGCGCCAGCAGCTTGGGTGGCAGGGGCTCTGGAAACACCATATATTTT. It yields the protein CASSLGGRGSGNTIYF.

The J gene is TRBJ1-1, the V gene TRBV30; D uncertain. The CDR3 contains 13 residues. The germline V gene has CDR1 GTSNPN and CDR2 SVGIG (reference sequence). Trimming took off 4 bases at V and 1 base at J, with 10 bases between the two ends. The CDR3 loop is CAWTRTANTEAFF. The CDR3 DNA follows: TGTGCCTGGACGAGGACGGCGAACACTGAAGCTTTCTTT.

The gene calls are TRBV7-9 and TRBJ2-7; the match to TRBD2 covers 8 bases. V trimming: 5 bases; J trimming: 0 bases; junction bases outside the gene matches: 9. The CDR3 consists of 16 residues. Germline CDR1 is SEHNR and CDR2 is FQNEAQ (reference sequence). The CDR3 bases are TGTGCCAGCAGCCCACCTTCGGGGGGGAGCTCCTACGAGCAGTACTTC. It codes for CASSPPSGGSSYEQYF. The entire variable domain, with the rest obtained from reference TRBV7-9 and TRBJ2-7, is as follows: DTGVSQNPRHKITKRGQNVTFRCDPISEHNRLYWYRQTLGQGPEFLTYFQNEAQLEKSRLLSDRFSAERPKGSFSTLEIQRTEQGDSAMYLCASSPPSGGSSYEQYFGPGTRLTVT.

At least ten counts were recorded for this clonotype. This chain connects TRBV4-1 to TRBJ1-5; D not certain. CDR1 and CDR2 from the germline V gene are MGHRA and YSYEKL. V lost 0 bases to trimming and J lost 7 bases, with 7 bases between them. CDR3 length: 13 amino acids. The CDR3 DNA is TGCGCCAGCAGCCAAGATTTCTGGCAGCCCCAGCATTTT. It translates to CASSQDFWQPQHF.

There are a few counts of this clonotype. The rearrangement joins TRBV4-1 to TRBJ1-3; D is uncertain. The V gene's germline CDR1 is MGHRA and CDR2 YSYEKL. This CDR3 contains 15 residues. Trimming stripped 1 base from V and 2 bases from J, with 9 bases between. As DNA, the CDR3 is TGCGCCAGCAGCCAAGCCAGGAATCCTGGAAACACCATATATTTT. Protein product: CASSQARNPGNTIYF.

In nucleotides, the CDR3 is TGTGCCAGCAGTTACGGAGCGGGAGGGATTAGGGAGCAGTTCTTC. Protein: CASSYGAGGIREQFF. The gene calls are TRBV6-2 or TRBV6-3 and TRBJ2-1; 10 bases match TRBD2. The junction had 8 bases not matched to a gene; V was cut back by 2 bases and J by 10 bases. CDR1 is MNHEY, CDR2 SVGEGT, per germline. The CDR3 length is 15 residues.

This clonotype was seen ten or more times. The chain recombines TRBV6-5 with TRBJ2-7; 7 nucleotides align to TRBD2. Germline V gene lookup returns CDR1 MNHEY and CDR2 SVGAGI. The CDR3 is 12 residues long. V lost 5 bases, J lost 3 bases, and 1 base stayed unmatched. The CDR3 loop reads CASSGRDYEQYF. CDR3 DNA sequence: TGTGCCAGCAGTGGGAGGGACTACGAGCAGTACTTC.

This clonotype was recorded many times. The chain combines TRBV6-2 or TRBV6-3 with TRBJ2-1; 8 nucleotides agree with TRBD2. Germline CDR1 and CDR2: MNHEY and SVGEGT. The CDR3 spans 16 residues. The V segment lost 0 bases and the J segment 4 bases; nucleotides outside the gene matches: 5. In nucleotides, the CDR3 is TGTGCCAGCAGTTACTCGATGGCGGGGGGATACAATGAGCAGTTCTTC. It encodes CASSYSMAGGYNEQFF.

Notes on this clonotype: The conserved phenylalanine or tryptophan normally closing the CDR3 is absent here, so this likely arose from a read error. This chain uses TRBV9 with TRBJ2-7; D is ambiguous. The CDR3 sequence is 12 residues long. In germline, CDR1 is SGDLS, CDR2 YYNGEE. The V end was cut by 2 bases, the J end by 4 bases, with 7 bases between. The CDR3 DNA sequence: TGTGCCAGCAGCGTCGACGGATACGAGCAGTACCTC. Translation gives CASSVDGYEQYL.

This clonotype was seen only once. This rearrangement joins TRBV7-3 to TRBJ2-1; TRBD2 matches 7 bases. The CDR3 extends over 19 amino acids. V shed 2 bases and J 5 bases; nucleotides not matched to a gene: 18. CDR1 SGHTA and CDR2 FQGTGA come from the germline V gene. The CDR3 is CASSLGYLGARDYNNEQFF. CDR3 DNA sequence: TGTGCCAGCAGCTTAGGGTACTTGGGTGCGCGGGACTATAACAATGAGCAGTTCTTC.

With respect to this clonotype: It may be a read error: a sequence one base away is much more abundant. V is TRBV29-1 and J is TRBJ2-5; D unresolved. This CDR3 has 16 amino acids. Germline V gives CDR1 SQVTM, CDR2 ANQGSEA. CDR3 sequence reads: CSVEDPTDWAQEIQYF. In DNA, the CDR3 is TGCAGCGTTGAAGATCCTACTGACTGGGCCCAAGAGATCCAGTACTTC.

V and J are TRBV5-8 and TRBJ2-3, with D possibly matching TRBD1 (6 bases). The ends were cut back, 3 bases at V and 0 bases at J, with 11 bases in the middle. CDR3 length: 15 amino acids. The germline gives CDR1 SGHTS, CDR2 YDEGEE. The CDR3 DNA sequence: TGTGCCAGCAGCTCAGACAGGCCAAGCACAGATACGCAGTATTTT. Translated: CASSSDRPSTDTQYF. The full variable domain, with the rest looked up from reference TRBV5-8 and TRBJ2-3, is EAGVTQSPTHLIKTRGQQATLRCSPISGHTSVYWYQQALGLGLQFLLWYDEGEERNRGNFPPRFSGRQFPNYSSELNVNALELEDSALYLCASSSDRPSTDTQYFGPGTRLTVL.

At least ten counts were recorded for this clonotype. V usage is TRBV6-2 or TRBV6-3 and J usage is TRBJ2-5; perhaps D is TRBD1 or TRBD2 (5 bases each). With 2 bases removed from V and 5 bases from J, the gap between germline ends came to 9 bases. This CDR3 is 13 amino acids long. Germline CDR1 MNHEY, CDR2 SVGEGT. The CDR3 reads CASSYGTLETQYF. The CDR3 DNA follows: TGTGCCAGCAGTTACGGGACCCTCGAGACCCAGTACTTC.

This clonotype was found many times. This chain joins TRBV12-3 or TRBV12-4 and TRBJ2-4, with 9 positions matching TRBD1. The V and J ends lost 3 bases and 3 bases, in that order; junction bases with no gene match: 12. The length of the CDR3 is 18 residues. The CDR3 DNA is TGTGCCAGCAGTTTGGGGATCTCACAGGGGGCTGGCAAAAACATTCAGTACTTC. Residues: CASSLGISQGAGKNIQYF.

As for this clonotype: It may be a read error: a sequence one base away is much more abundant. This rearrangement joins TRBV7-6 to TRBJ2-5, with D tentatively TRBD2 (6 bases). Germline assignment: CDR1 SGHVS and CDR2 FNYEAQ. The CDR3 runs to 15 residues. Trimming stripped 4 bases from V and 5 bases from J, with 17 bases between. The DNA of the CDR3 is TGTGCCAGCAGCTCAACTCTCCTCCGGGGGGAGACCCAGTACTTC. It codes for CASSSTLLRGETQYF. The full variable domain, in which reference TRBV7-6 and TRBJ2-5 provide the parts outside the CDR3, is GAGVSQSPRYKVTKRGQDVALRCDPISGHVSLYWYRQALGQGPEFLTYFNYEAQQDKSGLPNDRFSAERPEGSISTLTIQRTEQRDSAMYRCASSSTLLRGETQYFGPGTRLLVL.